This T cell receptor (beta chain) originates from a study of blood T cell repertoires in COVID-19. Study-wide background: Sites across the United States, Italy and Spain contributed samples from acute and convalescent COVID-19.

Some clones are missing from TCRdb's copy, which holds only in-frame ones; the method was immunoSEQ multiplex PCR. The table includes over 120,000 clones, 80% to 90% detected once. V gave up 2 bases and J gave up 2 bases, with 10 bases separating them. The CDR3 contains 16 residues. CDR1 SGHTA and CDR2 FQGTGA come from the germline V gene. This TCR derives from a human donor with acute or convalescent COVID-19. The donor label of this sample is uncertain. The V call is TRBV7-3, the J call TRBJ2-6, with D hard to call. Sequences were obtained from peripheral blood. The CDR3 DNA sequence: TGTGCCAGCAGCTTAGGTAGCCTTGCTGGGGCCAACGTCCTGACTTTC. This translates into CASSLGSLAGANVLTF.